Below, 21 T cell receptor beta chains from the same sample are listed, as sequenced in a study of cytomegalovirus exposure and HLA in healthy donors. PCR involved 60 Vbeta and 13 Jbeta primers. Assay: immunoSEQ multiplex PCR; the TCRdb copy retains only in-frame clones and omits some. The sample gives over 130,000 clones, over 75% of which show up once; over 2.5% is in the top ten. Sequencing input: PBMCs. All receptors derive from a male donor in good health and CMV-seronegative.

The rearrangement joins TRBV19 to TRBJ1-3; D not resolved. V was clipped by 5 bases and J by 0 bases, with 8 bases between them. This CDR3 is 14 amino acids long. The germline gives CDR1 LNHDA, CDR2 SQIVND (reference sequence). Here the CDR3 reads CASSFYFSGNTIYF. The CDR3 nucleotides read TGTGCCAGTAGTTTCTATTTCTCTGGAAACACCATATATTTT.

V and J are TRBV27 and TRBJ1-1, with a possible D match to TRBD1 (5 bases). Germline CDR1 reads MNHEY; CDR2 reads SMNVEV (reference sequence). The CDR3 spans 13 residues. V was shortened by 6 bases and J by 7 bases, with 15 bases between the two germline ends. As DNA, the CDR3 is TGTGCCAGCAGATCAGGAGGGGTGGGTGAAGCTTTCTTT. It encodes CASRSGGVGEAFF.

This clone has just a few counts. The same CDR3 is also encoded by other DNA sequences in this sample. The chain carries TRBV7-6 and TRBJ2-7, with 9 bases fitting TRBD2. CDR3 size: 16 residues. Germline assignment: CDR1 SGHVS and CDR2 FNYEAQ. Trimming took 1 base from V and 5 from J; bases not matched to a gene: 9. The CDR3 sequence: CASSLGGGRALDEQYF. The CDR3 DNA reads TGTGCCAGCAGCTTAGGTGGCGGGAGGGCATTAGACGAGCAGTACTTC.

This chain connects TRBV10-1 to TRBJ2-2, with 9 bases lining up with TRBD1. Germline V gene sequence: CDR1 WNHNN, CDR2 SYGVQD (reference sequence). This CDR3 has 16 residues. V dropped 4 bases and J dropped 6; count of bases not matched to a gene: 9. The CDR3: CASSGKGQGGPGELFF. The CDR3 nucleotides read TGCGCCAGCAGTGGAAAGGGACAGGGCGGGCCCGGGGAGCTGTTTTTT.

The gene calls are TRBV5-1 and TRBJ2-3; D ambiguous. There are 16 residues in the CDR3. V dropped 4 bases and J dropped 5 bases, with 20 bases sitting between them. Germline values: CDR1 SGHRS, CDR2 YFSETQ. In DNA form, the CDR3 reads TGCGCCAGCAGCCCATGGTTTGGCGCGGCTCAAGATACGCAGTATTTT. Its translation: CASSPWFGAAQDTQYF.

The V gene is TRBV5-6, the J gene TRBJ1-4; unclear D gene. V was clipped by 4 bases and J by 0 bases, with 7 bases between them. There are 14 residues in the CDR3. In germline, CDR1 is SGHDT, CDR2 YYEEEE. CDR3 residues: CASSVSATNEKLFF. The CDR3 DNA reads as TGTGCCAGCAGCGTATCTGCAACTAATGAAAAACTGTTTTTT.

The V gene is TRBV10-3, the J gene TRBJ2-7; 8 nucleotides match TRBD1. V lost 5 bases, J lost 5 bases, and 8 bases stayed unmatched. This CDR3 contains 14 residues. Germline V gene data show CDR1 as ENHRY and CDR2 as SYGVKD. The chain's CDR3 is CAISSGQGRDEQYF. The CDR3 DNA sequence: TGTGCCATCAGTTCCGGACAGGGTAGGGACGAGCAGTACTTC.

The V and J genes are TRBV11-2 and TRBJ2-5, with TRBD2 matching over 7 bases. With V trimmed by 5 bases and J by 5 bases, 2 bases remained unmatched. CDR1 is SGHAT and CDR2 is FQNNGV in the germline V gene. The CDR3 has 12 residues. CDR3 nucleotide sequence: TGTGCCAGCAGCCGGGGGGTGGAGACCCAGTACTTC. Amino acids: CASSRGVETQYF.

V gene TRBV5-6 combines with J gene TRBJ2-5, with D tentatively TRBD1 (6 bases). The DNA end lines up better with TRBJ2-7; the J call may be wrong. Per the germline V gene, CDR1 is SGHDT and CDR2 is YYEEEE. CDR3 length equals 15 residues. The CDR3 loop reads CASSLVRGSGNEQYF. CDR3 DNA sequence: TGTGCCAGCAGCTTGGTCAGGGGCTCCGGCAACGAGCAGTACTTC.

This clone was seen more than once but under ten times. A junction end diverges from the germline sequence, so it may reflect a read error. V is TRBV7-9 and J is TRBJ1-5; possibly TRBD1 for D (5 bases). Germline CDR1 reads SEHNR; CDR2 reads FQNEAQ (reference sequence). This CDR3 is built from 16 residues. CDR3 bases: TGTTCCAGCAGCTTAGCGTGGGGCAGCAGCAATCAGCCCCAGCATTTT. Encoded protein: CSSSLAWGSSNQPQHF.

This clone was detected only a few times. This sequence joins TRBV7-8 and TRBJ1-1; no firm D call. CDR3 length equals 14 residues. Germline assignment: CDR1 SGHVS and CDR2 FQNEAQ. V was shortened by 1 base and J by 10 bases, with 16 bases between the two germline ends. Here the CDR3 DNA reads TGTGCCAGCAGCTTAGAGGACGCCGGCGGGCGAGCTTTCTTT. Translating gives CASSLEDAGGRAFF.

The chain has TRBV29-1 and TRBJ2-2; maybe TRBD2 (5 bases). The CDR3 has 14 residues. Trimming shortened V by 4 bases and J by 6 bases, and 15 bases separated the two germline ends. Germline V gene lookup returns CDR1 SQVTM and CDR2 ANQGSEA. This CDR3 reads CSVVGPGESGELFF. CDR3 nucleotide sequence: TGCAGCGTTGTAGGACCCGGGGAGTCCGGGGAGCTGTTTTTT.

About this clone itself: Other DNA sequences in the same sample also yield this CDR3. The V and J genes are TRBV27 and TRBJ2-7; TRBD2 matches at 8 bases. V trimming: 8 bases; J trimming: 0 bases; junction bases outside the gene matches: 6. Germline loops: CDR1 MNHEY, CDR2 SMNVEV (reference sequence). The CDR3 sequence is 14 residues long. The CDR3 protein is CASSLAASSYEQYF. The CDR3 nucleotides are TGTGCCAGCTCACTAGCGGCGAGCTCCTACGAGCAGTACTTC.

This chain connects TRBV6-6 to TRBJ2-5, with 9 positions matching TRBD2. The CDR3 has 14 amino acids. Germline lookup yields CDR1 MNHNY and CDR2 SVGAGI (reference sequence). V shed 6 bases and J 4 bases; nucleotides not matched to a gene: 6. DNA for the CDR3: TGTGCCAGCAGATTAGCGGGAGCCTCAGAGACCCAGTACTTC. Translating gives CASRLAGASETQYF.

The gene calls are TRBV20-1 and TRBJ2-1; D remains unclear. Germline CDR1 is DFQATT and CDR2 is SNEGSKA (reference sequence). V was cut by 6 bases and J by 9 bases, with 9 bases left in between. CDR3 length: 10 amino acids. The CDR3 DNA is TGCAGTGCAAAGCTCGTTGAGCAGTTCTTC. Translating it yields CSAKLVEQFF.

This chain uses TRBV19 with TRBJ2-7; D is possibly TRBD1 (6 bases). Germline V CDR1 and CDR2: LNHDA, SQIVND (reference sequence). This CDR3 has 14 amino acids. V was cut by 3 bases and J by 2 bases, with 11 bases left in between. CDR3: CASSISQGPYEQYF. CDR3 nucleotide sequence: TGTGCCAGTAGTATTAGCCAGGGGCCCTACGAGCAGTACTTC. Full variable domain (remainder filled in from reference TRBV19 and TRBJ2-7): DGGITQSPKYLFRKEGQNVTLSCEQNLNHDAMYWYRQDPGQGLRLIYYSQIVNDFQKGDIAEGYSVSREKKESFPLTVTSAQKNPTAFYLCASSISQGPYEQYFGPGTRLTVT.

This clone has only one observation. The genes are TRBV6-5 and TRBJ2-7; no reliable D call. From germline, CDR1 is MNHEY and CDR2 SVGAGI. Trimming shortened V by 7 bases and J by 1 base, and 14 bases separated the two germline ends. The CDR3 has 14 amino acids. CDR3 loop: CASKESGLSYEQYF. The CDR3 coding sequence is TGTGCCAGCAAGGAATCCGGGTTATCCTACGAGCAGTACTTC.

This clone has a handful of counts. The CDR3 loop is CASSFFEGSGGPEAFF. The CDR3 DNA reads TGTGCCAGCAGCTTTTTCGAAGGATCGGGGGGTCCTGAAGCTTTCTTT. The rearrangement joins TRBV7-9 to TRBJ1-1; weak D call: TRBD1 (5 bases). Trimming cost V 3 bases and J 6 bases, with 20 bases left between them. CDR1 SEHNR and CDR2 FQNEAQ come from the germline V gene (reference sequence). The CDR3 runs to 16 residues. The complete variable domain, with remaining parts taken from reference TRBV7-9 and TRBJ1-1, reads DTGVSQNPRHKITKRGQNVTFRCDPISEHNRLYWYRQTLGQGPEFLTYFQNEAQLEKSRLLSDRFSAERPKGSFSTLEIQRTEQGDSAMYLCASSFFEGSGGPEAFFGQGTRLTVV.

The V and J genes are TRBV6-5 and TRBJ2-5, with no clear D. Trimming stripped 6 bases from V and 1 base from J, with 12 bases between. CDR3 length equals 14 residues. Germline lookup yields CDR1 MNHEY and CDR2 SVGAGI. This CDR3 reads CASRKRTFQETQYF. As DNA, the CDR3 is TGTGCCAGCAGAAAACGCACTTTCCAAGAGACCCAGTACTTC.

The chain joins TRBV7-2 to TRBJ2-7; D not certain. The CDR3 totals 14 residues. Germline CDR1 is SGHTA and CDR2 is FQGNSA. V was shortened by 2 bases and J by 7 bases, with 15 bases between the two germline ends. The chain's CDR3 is CASSLNLLETEQYF. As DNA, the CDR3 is TGTGCCAGCAGCTTAAATTTGCTCGAGACTGAGCAGTACTTC.

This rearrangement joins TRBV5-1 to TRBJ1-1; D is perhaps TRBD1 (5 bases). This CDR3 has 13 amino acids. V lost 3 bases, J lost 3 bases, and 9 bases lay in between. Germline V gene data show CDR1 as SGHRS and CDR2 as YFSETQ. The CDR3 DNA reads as TGCGCCAGCAGCTGGGGCGGGGACACTGAAGCTTTCTTT. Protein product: CASSWGGDTEAFF.